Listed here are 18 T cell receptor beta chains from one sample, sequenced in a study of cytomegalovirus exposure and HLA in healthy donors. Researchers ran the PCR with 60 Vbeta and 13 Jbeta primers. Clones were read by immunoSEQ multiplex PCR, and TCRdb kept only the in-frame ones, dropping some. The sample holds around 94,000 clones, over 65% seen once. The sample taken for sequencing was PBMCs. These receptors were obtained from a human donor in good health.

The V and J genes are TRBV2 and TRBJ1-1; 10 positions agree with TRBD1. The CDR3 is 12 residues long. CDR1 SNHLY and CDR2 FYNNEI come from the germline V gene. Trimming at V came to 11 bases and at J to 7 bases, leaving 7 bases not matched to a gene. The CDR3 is CARRQGAGEAFF. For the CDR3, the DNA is TGTGCCCGCCGACAGGGGGCGGGTGAAGCTTTCTTT.

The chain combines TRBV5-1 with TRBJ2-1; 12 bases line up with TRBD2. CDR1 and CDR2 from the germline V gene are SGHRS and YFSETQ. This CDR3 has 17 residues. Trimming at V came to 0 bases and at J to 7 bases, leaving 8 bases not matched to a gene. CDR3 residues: CASSLGTSGTRVNEQFF. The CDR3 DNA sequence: TGCGCCAGCAGCTTGGGGACTAGCGGGACAAGGGTAAATGAGCAGTTCTTC.

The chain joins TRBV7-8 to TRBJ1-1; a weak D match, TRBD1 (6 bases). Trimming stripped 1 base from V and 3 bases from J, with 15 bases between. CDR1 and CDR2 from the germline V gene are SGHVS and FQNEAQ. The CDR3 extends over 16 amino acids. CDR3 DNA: TGTGCCAGCAGCTTAGGAGGGGGTTGGTTTGACACTGAAGCTTTCTTT. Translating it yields CASSLGGGWFDTEAFF. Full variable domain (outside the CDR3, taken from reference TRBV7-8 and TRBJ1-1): GAGVSQSPRYKVAKRGQDVALRCDPISGHVSLFWYQQALGQGPEFLTYFQNEAQLDKSGLPSDRFFAERPEGSVSTLKIQRTQQEDSAVYLCASSLGGGWFDTEAFFGQGTRLTVV.

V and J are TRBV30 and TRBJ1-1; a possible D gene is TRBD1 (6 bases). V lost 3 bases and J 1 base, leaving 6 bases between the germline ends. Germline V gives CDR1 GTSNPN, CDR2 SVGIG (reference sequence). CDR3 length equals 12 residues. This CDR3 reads CAWRQGNTEAFF. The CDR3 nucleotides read TGTGCCTGGAGACAGGGGAACACTGAAGCTTTCTTT.

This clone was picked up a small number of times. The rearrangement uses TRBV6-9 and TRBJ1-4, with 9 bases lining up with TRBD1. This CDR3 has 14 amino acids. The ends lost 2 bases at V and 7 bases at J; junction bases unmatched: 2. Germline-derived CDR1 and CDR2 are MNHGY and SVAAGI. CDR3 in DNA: TGTGCCAGCAGTTATCGGACAGGGGTTGAAAAACTGTTTTTT. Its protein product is CASSYRTGVEKLFF.

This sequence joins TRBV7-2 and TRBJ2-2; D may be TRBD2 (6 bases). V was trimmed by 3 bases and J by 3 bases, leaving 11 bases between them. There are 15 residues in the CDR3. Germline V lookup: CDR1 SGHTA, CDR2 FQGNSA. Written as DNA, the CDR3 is TGTGCCAGCAGCTTCTCCCGGAGGGACACCGGGGAGCTGTTTTTT. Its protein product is CASSFSRRDTGELFF.

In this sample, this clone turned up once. The CDR3 spells CASIRDRSYNEQFF. CDR3 DNA sequence: TGTGCCAGCATCCGGGACAGGTCCTACAATGAGCAGTTCTTC. The J gene is TRBJ2-1, the V gene TRBV27; TRBD1 matches 8 bases. The CDR3 runs 14 residues. Germline CDR1 and CDR2: MNHEY and SMNVEV (reference sequence). Trimming removed 7 bases from V and 1 base from J; junction bases left unmatched: 3.

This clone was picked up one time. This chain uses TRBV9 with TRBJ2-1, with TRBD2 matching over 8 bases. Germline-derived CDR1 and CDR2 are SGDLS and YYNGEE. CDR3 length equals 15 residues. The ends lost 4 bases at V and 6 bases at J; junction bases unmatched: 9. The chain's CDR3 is CASSPLSGGGNEQFF. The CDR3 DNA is TGTGCCAGCAGCCCGCTGAGCGGGGGAGGCAATGAGCAGTTCTTC.

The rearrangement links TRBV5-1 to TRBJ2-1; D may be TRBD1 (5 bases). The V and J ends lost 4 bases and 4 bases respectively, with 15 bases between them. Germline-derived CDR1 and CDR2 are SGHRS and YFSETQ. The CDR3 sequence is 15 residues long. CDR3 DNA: TGCGCCAGCAGCCAAGGGGTCGGTAGTTACAATGAGCAGTTCTTC. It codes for CASSQGVGSYNEQFF.

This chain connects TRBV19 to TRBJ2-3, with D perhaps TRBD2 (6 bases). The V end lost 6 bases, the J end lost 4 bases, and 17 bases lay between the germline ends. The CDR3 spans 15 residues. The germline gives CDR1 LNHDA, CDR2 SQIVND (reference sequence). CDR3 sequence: CASRDSVGGADTQYF. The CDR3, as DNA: TGTGCCAGTAGGGACTCCGTAGGAGGGGCAGATACGCAGTATTTT.

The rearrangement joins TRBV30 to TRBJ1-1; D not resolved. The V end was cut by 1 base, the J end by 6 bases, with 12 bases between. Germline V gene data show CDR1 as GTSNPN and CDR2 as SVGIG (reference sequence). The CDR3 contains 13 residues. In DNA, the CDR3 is TGTGCCTGGAGTGATCAGCCGGGGTCTGAAGCTTTCTTT. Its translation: CAWSDQPGSEAFF.

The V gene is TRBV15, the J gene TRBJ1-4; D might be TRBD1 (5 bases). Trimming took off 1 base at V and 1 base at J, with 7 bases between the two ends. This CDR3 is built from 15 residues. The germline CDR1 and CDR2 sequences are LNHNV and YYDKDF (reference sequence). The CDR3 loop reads CATSRVGQTNEKLFF. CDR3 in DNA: TGTGCCACCAGCAGAGTAGGACAAACTAATGAAAAACTGTTTTTT.

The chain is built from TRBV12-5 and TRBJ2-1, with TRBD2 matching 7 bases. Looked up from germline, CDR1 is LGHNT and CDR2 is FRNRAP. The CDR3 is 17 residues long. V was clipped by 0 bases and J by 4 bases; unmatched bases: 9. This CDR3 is CASGLVFAGVKYNEQFF. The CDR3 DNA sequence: TGTGCTAGTGGTTTGGTATTTGCGGGGGTTAAGTACAATGAGCAGTTCTTC.

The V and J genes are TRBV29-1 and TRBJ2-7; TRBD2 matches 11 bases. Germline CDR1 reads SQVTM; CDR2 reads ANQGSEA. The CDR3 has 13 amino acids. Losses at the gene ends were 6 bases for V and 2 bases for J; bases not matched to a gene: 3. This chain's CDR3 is CSVELAGAYEQYF. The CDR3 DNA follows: TGCAGCGTCGAACTAGCGGGGGCCTACGAGCAGTACTTC.

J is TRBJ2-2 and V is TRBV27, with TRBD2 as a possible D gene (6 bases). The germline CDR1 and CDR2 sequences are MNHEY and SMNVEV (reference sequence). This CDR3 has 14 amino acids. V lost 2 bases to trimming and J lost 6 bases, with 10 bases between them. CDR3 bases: TGTGCCAGCAGTTTAGGAGGGAGCTCCGGGGAGCTGTTTTTT. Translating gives CASSLGGSSGELFF.

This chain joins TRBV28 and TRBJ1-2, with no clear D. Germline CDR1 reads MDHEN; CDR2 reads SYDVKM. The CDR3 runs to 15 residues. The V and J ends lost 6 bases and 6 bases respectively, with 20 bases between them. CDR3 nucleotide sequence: TGTGCCAGCAGCCGCTTGAGGACTGACGCGAATGGCTACACCTTC. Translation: CASSRLRTDANGYTF.

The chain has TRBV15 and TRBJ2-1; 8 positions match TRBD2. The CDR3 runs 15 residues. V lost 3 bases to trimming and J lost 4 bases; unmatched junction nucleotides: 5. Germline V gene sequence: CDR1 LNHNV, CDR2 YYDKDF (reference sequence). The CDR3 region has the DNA TGTGCCACCAGCAGCGGGGGGGACCTATACAATGAGCAGTTCTTC. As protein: CATSSGGDLYNEQFF. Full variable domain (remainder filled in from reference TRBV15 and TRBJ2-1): DAMVIQNPRYQVTQFGKPVTLSCSQTLNHNVMYWYQQKSSQAPKLLFHYYDKDFNNEADTPDNFQSRRPNTSFCFLDIRSPGLGDTAMYLCATSSGGDLYNEQFFGPGTRLTVL.

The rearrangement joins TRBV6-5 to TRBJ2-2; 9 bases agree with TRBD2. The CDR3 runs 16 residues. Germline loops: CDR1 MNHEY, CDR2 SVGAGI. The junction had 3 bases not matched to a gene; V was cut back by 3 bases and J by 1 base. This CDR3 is CASSYRRGGNTGELFF. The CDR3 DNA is TGTGCCAGCAGTTATCGGCGGGGGGGGAACACCGGGGAGCTGTTTTTT.